What follows are 30 T cell receptor beta chains derived from one specimen sequenced in a study of T cell changes during pregnancy in multiple sclerosis (dated by TCRdb to about 2019). The library was built by means of the immunoSEQ multiplex PCR assay. Imported from immuneACCESS, the table was reduced by TCRdb to in-frame sequences with V and J called. These copies leave out some clones; in studies compared against another copy, an unresolved V gene accounts for under half, and the cause of the remainder is not known. The sample table holds some 42,000 clones, of which around 90% were seen once. Under 1% of the sample is held by the ten biggest clonotypes. Source: CD4+ T cells from peripheral blood mononuclear cells, taken after pregnancy. The receptors derive from a female donor with multiple sclerosis, enrolled in a pregnancy study.

There are a few counts of this clone. The J gene is TRBJ1-1, the V gene TRBV12-5; D uncertain. The CDR3 covers 11 residues. V lost 6 bases and J lost 5, with 7 bases in between. Germline CDR1 LGHNT, CDR2 FRNRAP. CDR3 sequence: CASGLRTEAFF. The CDR3 DNA sequence: TGTGCTAGTGGCCTGAGGACTGAAGCTTTCTTT.

The gene calls are TRBV6-1 and TRBJ1-2; the match to TRBD1 covers 7 bases. The CDR3 sequence is 15 residues long. Germline V gene sequence: CDR1 MNHNS, CDR2 SASEGT. V lost 1 base, J lost 4 bases, and 6 bases stayed unmatched. CDR3 in amino acids: CASSEVPGTAYGYTF. CDR3 nucleotide sequence: TGTGCCAGCAGTGAAGTTCCCGGGACAGCCTATGGCTACACCTTC.

The V gene is TRBV29-1, the J gene TRBJ2-5; TRBD1 is a possible D gene (6 bases). Germline CDR1 SQVTM, CDR2 ANQGSEA. V dropped 7 bases and J dropped 5 bases, with 20 bases sitting between them. The CDR3 length is 14 residues. CDR3 loop: CSAGQDRFGETQYF. The CDR3 DNA follows: TGCAGCGCCGGCCAGGACAGATTCGGGGAGACCCAGTACTTC. Full variable domain (rest looked up from reference TRBV29-1 and TRBJ2-5): SAVISQKPSRDICQRGTSLTIQCQVDSQVTMMFWYRQQPGQSLTLIATANQGSEATYESGFVIDKFPISRPNLTFSTLTVSNMSPEDSSIYLCSAGQDRFGETQYFGPGTRLLVL.

This clone was observed a single time. The CDR3 DNA reads TGTGCCAGTAGTAGAGGGGGCCCTGGCTACACCTTC. Its translation: CASSRGGPGYTF. V usage is TRBV19 and J usage is TRBJ1-2; 7 nucleotides line up with TRBD1. Trimming cost V 4 bases and J 7 bases; bases outside gene matches: 3. Germline CDR1 is LNHDA and CDR2 is SQIVND (reference sequence). This CDR3 has 12 residues. Full variable domain (outside the CDR3, taken from reference TRBV19 and TRBJ1-2): DGGITQSPKYLFRKEGQNVTLSCEQNLNHDAMYWYRQDPGQGLRLIYYSQIVNDFQKGDIAEGYSVSREKKESFPLTVTSAQKNPTAFYLCASSRGGPGYTFGSGTRLTVV.

This chain uses TRBV6-5 with TRBJ2-3; TRBD2 aligns across 14 bases. Germline V gives CDR1 MNHEY, CDR2 SVGAGI. The CDR3 totals 15 residues. V lost 6 bases and J lost 6; bases outside the gene matches: 5. The CDR3 DNA is TGTGCCAGCAGCCGACTAGCGGGGGGGCGGGATACGCAGTATTTT. Residues: CASSRLAGGRDTQYF.

The chain is built from TRBV9 and TRBJ2-6; the D gene is possibly TRBD2 (5 bases). Germline V CDR1 and CDR2: SGDLS, YYNGEE. The V gene lost 3 bases and the J gene lost 0 bases, with 13 bases spanning the gap. The CDR3 contains 17 residues. The CDR3 loop is CASSGGLLSSGANVLTF. CDR3 nucleotides: TGTGCCAGCAGCGGCGGACTCTTGAGCTCTGGGGCCAACGTCCTGACTTTC.

This chain connects TRBV7-2 to TRBJ2-3; TRBD2 matches at 9 bases. Trimming removed 0 bases from V and 4 bases from J; junction bases left unmatched: 17. The CDR3 covers 20 residues. The germline V gene has CDR1 SGHTA and CDR2 FQGNSA. CDR3 amino acids: CASSLAAGRGGAIRSDTQYF. In DNA form, the CDR3 reads TGTGCCAGCAGCTTAGCAGCTGGGCGGGGGGGCGCGATACGGTCAGATACGCAGTATTTT.

The chain couples TRBV5-1 to TRBJ2-3, with 7 bases identical to TRBD1. The CDR3 consists of 16 residues. Trimming removed 0 bases from V and 3 bases from J; junction bases left unmatched: 7. Germline V gene sequence: CDR1 SGHRS, CDR2 YFSETQ. In DNA form, the CDR3 reads TGCGCCAGCAGCTTGGCCCGGGACAGTTATACAGATACGCAGTATTTT. Its translation is CASSLARDSYTDTQYF.

V gene TRBV7-8 combines with J gene TRBJ2-5; TRBD1 aligns across 7 bases. Losses at the gene ends were 0 bases for V and 3 bases for J; bases not matched to a gene: 4. The germline V gene has CDR1 SGHVS and CDR2 FQNEAQ. The CDR3 loop spans 15 amino acids. The CDR3 spells CASSLATGLEETQYF. CDR3 DNA sequence: TGTGCCAGCAGCTTAGCGACAGGGTTGGAAGAGACCCAGTACTTC.

This chain connects TRBV7-6 to TRBJ1-1, with unresolved D. Germline CDR1 SGHVS, CDR2 FNYEAQ. Trimming stripped 1 base from V and 3 bases from J, with 6 bases between. This CDR3 comprises 13 residues. Here the CDR3 DNA reads TGTGCCAGCAGCTTAGGGCAATACACTGAAGCTTTCTTT. It codes for CASSLGQYTEAFF.

This clone was seen just once. J is TRBJ2-5 and V is TRBV18; D gene uncertain. Trimming shortened V by 3 bases and J by 5 bases, and 10 bases separated the two germline ends. From germline, CDR1 is KGHSH and CDR2 LQKENI. This CDR3 comprises 13 residues. The CDR3 loop reads CASSPPGSETQYF. The CDR3 DNA reads as TGTGCCAGCTCACCCCCAGGCTCGGAGACCCAGTACTTC.

This clone was recorded once. V and J are TRBV6-1 and TRBJ1-1, with D tentatively TRBD1 (6 bases). Germline loops: CDR1 MNHNS, CDR2 SASEGT. The CDR3 runs 14 residues. Trimming cost V 7 bases and J 6 bases, with 18 bases left between them. The CDR3: CASIRTVRAAEAFF. DNA of the CDR3: TGTGCCAGCATTAGGACAGTTCGAGCGGCTGAAGCTTTCTTT.

This sequence joins TRBV7-3 and TRBJ2-7, with TRBD1 identical over 7 bases. Germline V gene data show CDR1 as SGHTA and CDR2 as FQGTGA. This CDR3 region has 14 residues. Losses at the gene ends were 8 bases for V and 11 bases for J; bases not matched to a gene: 18. This chain's CDR3 is CASQYRGSLGMEYF. For the CDR3, the DNA is TGTGCCAGCCAATACAGGGGCTCCCTGGGAATGGAGTACTTC. The whole variable domain, remainder taken from reference TRBV7-3 and TRBJ2-7, is GAGVSQTPSNKVTEKGKYVELRCDPISGHTALYWYRQSLGQGPEFLIYFQGTGAADDSGLPNDRFFAVRPEGSVSTLKIQRTERGDSAVYLCASQYRGSLGMEYFGPGTRLTVT.

The chain uses TRBV7-2 and TRBJ2-3; possibly TRBD1 for D (6 bases). V lost 1 base and J lost 6, with 8 bases in between. The CDR3 contains 13 residues. Germline V gene sequence: CDR1 SGHTA, CDR2 FQGNSA. CDR3 loop: CASSLGTADTQYF. The DNA for the CDR3 is TGTGCCAGCAGCTTAGGGACAGCGGATACGCAGTATTTT.

The rearrangement links TRBV7-2 to TRBJ1-1; weak D call: TRBD1 (5 bases). V was clipped by 4 bases and J by 2 bases, with 8 bases between them. The CDR3 length is 13 residues. The germline CDR1 and CDR2 sequences are SGHTA and FQGNSA. Here the CDR3 reads CASSSGHNTEAFF. The CDR3 DNA follows: TGTGCCAGCAGCTCTGGACATAACACTGAAGCTTTCTTT.

The sample holds one count of this clone. DNA for the CDR3: TGTGCCAGCAGCCCCTTTACCTACGAGCAGTACTTC. It specifies CASSPFTYEQYF. This chain joins TRBV5-8 and TRBJ2-7; no clear D gene. The CDR3 runs to 12 residues. Between the trimmed V and J ends, which lost 4 bases and 2 bases, there was a span of 7 bases. The germline CDR1 and CDR2 sequences are SGHTS and YDEGEE.

This chain joins TRBV7-9 and TRBJ1-4; D possibly corresponds to TRBD1 (6 bases). Germline CDR1 and CDR2: SEHNR and FQNEAQ (reference sequence). This CDR3 is built from 15 residues. V dropped 5 bases and J dropped 2 bases, with 12 bases sitting between them. The CDR3 loop is CASSPGGGTNEKLFF. For the CDR3, the DNA is TGTGCCAGCAGCCCGGGAGGGGGTACTAATGAAAAACTGTTTTTT.

A few counts support this clone. The chain links TRBV29-1 to TRBJ1-1; TRBD1 matches 7 bases. Germline trimming cut 4 bases from V and 7 bases from J; bases unmatched to any gene: 12. This CDR3 comprises 14 residues. CDR1 and CDR2 (germline): SQVTM, ANQGSEA. The CDR3 bases are TGCAGCGTTGTCGTTTTGAGGTGGGACAGTGAAGCTTTCTTT. As protein: CSVVVLRWDSEAFF.

This chain links TRBV27 with TRBJ1-4, with unresolved D. V shed 6 bases and J shed 4 bases, with 9 bases lying between them. Germline-derived CDR1 and CDR2 are MNHEY and SMNVEV (reference sequence). The CDR3 consists of 13 residues. The chain's CDR3 is CASRRVRNEKLFF. Here the CDR3 DNA reads TGTGCCAGCAGGAGGGTCCGTAATGAAAAACTGTTTTTT.

V is TRBV6-1 and J is TRBJ2-2; TRBD2 matches 8 bases. V trimming: 7 bases; J trimming: 0 bases; junction bases outside the gene matches: 1. Germline V CDR1 and CDR2: MNHNS, SASEGT. CDR3 length: 14 amino acids. The DNA for the CDR3 is TGTGCCAGCATAGCGGGGTCGAACACCGGGGAGCTGTTTTTT. Translation: CASIAGSNTGELFF.

The CDR3 sequence: CASSTEDSTTEAFF. In DNA form, the CDR3 reads TGTGCCAGCAGCACGGAGGATTCGACGACTGAAGCTTTCTTT. The chain is built from TRBV21-1 and TRBJ1-1. TRBV21-1 is a pseudogene locus. CDR3 size: 14 residues.

This chain connects TRBV7-3 to TRBJ2-3, with 8 bases lining up with TRBD2. The CDR3 is 15 residues long. Germline loops: CDR1 SGHTA, CDR2 FQGTGA. The ends lost 2 bases at V and 1 base at J; junction bases unmatched: 2. The CDR3 coding sequence is TGTGCCAGCAGCTTACGGCGGGGGGGCACAGATACGCAGTATTTT. It is translated as CASSLRRGGTDTQYF.

The genes are TRBV9 and TRBJ2-1; D is undetermined. CDR1 and CDR2 from the germline V gene are SGDLS and YYNGEE. The CDR3 runs to 13 residues. Trimming cost V 0 bases and J 6 bases, with 7 bases left between them. The CDR3 region has the DNA TGTGCCAGCAGCGTAGCTCCTAGCAATGAGCAGTTCTTC. It codes for CASSVAPSNEQFF.

This clone occurred once. The J gene is TRBJ2-7, the V gene TRBV6-6, with 10 bases fitting TRBD1. V dropped 8 bases and J dropped 2; count of bases not matched to a gene: 9. The CDR3 runs 15 residues. Germline V gene sequence: CDR1 MNHNY, CDR2 SVGAGI (reference sequence). The CDR3 sequence is CASSPRGQGAYEQYF. In nucleotides, the CDR3 is TGTGCCAGCTCACCCCGAGGACAGGGGGCCTACGAGCAGTACTTC.

The chain links TRBV28 to TRBJ2-1; 10 positions match TRBD2. This CDR3 has 14 amino acids. With 8 bases clipped from V and 3 bases from J, the junction kept 4 bases outside the gene matches. CDR1 is MDHEN, CDR2 SYDVKM, per germline. The DNA for the CDR3 is TGTGCCAGCTTGGGGACTAGCGACTACAATGAGCAGTTCTTC. Its translation: CASLGTSDYNEQFF.

The table lists this clone with a count of one. The rearrangement joins TRBV19 to TRBJ1-1; 12 bases fit TRBD1. CDR1 and CDR2 from the germline V gene are LNHDA and SQIVND (reference sequence). The CDR3 sequence is 18 residues long. Trimming took 5 bases from V and 1 from J; bases not matched to a gene: 11. As DNA, the CDR3 is TGTGCCAGTAGTTCGTGGGGACAGGGGGCTGGAGAGAACACTGAAGCTTTCTTT. Translated: CASSSWGQGAGENTEAFF.

The V call is TRBV11-3, the J call TRBJ2-7; 9 bases align to TRBD1. Trimming took 5 bases from V and 4 from J; bases not matched to a gene: 3. Per the germline V gene, CDR1 is SGHNT and CDR2 is YENEEA. The CDR3 runs to 13 residues. The CDR3 DNA reads as TGTGCCAGCAGCCGGGACAGGGATTACGAGCAGTACTTC. Translation gives CASSRDRDYEQYF. The variable domain in full, completed from reference TRBV11-3 and TRBJ2-7, reads EAGVVQSPRYKIIEKKQPVAFWCNPISGHNTLYWYLQNLGQGPELLIRYENEEAVDDSQLPKDRFSAERLKGVDSTLKIQPAELGDSAVYLCASSRDRDYEQYFGPGTRLTVT.

This chain links TRBV10-1 with TRBJ2-1; TRBD2 matches at 8 bases. Trimming cost V 7 bases and J 10 bases; bases outside gene matches: 15. CDR1 is WNHNN and CDR2 is SYGVQD in the germline V gene (reference sequence). The CDR3 has 15 amino acids. The CDR3 loop is CASTNRRGARGEQFF. The CDR3 DNA sequence: TGCGCCAGCACTAACCGGCGGGGGGCGAGAGGGGAGCAGTTCTTC.

The chain employs TRBV10-3 and TRBJ1-2, with 7 bases identical to TRBD1. With V trimmed by 6 bases and J by 4 bases, 5 bases remained unmatched. Germline CDR1 is ENHRY and CDR2 is SYGVKD. The CDR3 covers 13 residues. The CDR3 loop reads CAIRPGQIYGYTF. The CDR3 nucleotides are TGTGCCATCAGGCCGGGACAGATCTATGGCTACACCTTC.

The chain links TRBV18 to TRBJ2-1; 7 bases map to TRBD2. Germline CDR1 KGHSH, CDR2 LQKENI. The J segment lost 0 bases and the V segment lost 3 bases, leaving 2 bases of the junction unmatched. This CDR3 contains 15 residues. The CDR3: CASSPRGSSYNEQFF. CDR3 bases: TGTGCCAGCTCACCGCGGGGGAGCTCCTACAATGAGCAGTTCTTC.